The sample holds many counts of the clone carrying this T cell receptor (beta chain). Its cognate antigen is unknown. The entry originates in a study of early T cells in non-severe SARS-CoV-2 infection. The overall study: Sequencing of unsorted whole blood was done on bulk RNA, leaving chains unpaired.

Unique molecular identifiers tagged individual cDNA molecules. MiXCR was run by TCRdb on the 5' RACE reads, yielding one entry per CDR3 protein. The sample yields tens of thousands of distinct CDR3 sequences, under 8% seen once. The CDR3 contains 13 residues. Trimming shortened V by 5 bases and J by 2 bases, and 9 bases separated the two germline ends. Germline loops: CDR1 MNHNY, CDR2 SVGAGI (reference sequence). The study, taken as a whole, reports: Matching results from VDJdb favored anti-spike CD8 responses, leaving private and CD4 specificities undetected.

The sequenced sample consisted of whole blood. The J gene is TRBJ1-2, the V gene TRBV6-6; D gene uncertain. The origin of this receptor is an adult who was a healthcare worker with PCR-confirmed SARS-CoV-2 infection or an uninfected control (not recorded which). The CDR3 here is CASSLAKNYGYTF. Written as DNA, the CDR3 is TGTGCCAGCAGTCTGGCCAAAAACTATGGCTACACCTTC.